Below, 22 T cell receptor beta chains from the same sample are listed, as sequenced in a study of T cells in localized non-small cell lung cancer (TCRdb year 2020). The protocol used for the library was the immunoSEQ multiplex PCR assay. Not all clones reach the TCRdb copy of this immuneACCESS table, which keeps in-frame sequences only. Checked studies attribute under half of the gap to unresolved V genes and leave the rest unexplained. In all, the sample holds roughly 3,700 clones, and about 22% of those were seen once. The ten largest clones represent around 30% of the sample. The sample consisted of lung tumor tissue, taken before any cancer treatment. Receptors originate from a woman aged 35 to 70 with stage I lung adenocarcinoma.

By its share, this clone is medium-sized. This chain connects TRBV6-8 to TRBJ2-5; no clear D gene. The CDR3 runs to 15 residues. Germline loops: CDR1 MNHGY, CDR2 SAAAGT. Between the trimmed V and J ends, which lost 4 bases and 1 base, there was a span of 13 bases. CDR3 in DNA: TGTGCCAGCAGTTCCCACTACGAAAGCCAAGAGACCCAGTACTTC. The encoded protein is CASSSHYESQETQYF.

The sample holds a few counts of this clone. The chain uses TRBV6-8 and TRBJ1-2; 8 bases align to TRBD1. Germline V gene data show CDR1 as MNHGY and CDR2 as SAAAGT. This CDR3 region has 17 residues. Trimming took 3 bases from V and 1 from J; bases not matched to a gene: 10. CDR3: CASSYNRGALYNYGYTF. CDR3 DNA: TGTGCCAGCAGTTATAACAGGGGGGCCTTATATAACTATGGCTACACCTTC.

By share of the sample, this clone is hyperexpanded. The gene calls are TRBV28 and TRBJ2-7; 8 nucleotides line up with TRBD1. The CDR3 has 14 residues. The junction had 5 bases not matched to a gene; V was cut back by 5 bases and J by 2 bases. Germline V gives CDR1 MDHEN, CDR2 SYDVKM. CDR3 sequence reads: CASSPMGQAYEQYF. DNA for the CDR3: TGTGCCAGCAGTCCGATGGGACAGGCCTACGAGCAGTACTTC.

This rearrangement joins TRBV9 to TRBJ1-2; 10 bases line up with TRBD1. This CDR3 contains 16 residues. V lost 0 bases, J lost 8 bases, and 10 bases stayed unmatched. In germline, CDR1 is SGDLS, CDR2 YYNGEE. Here the CDR3 reads CASSVAGTGTGVGYTF. CDR3 in DNA: TGTGCCAGCAGCGTAGCTGGGACCGGGACAGGGGTAGGCTACACCTTC.

The chain employs TRBV11-1 and TRBJ2-1; TRBD2 aligns across 7 bases. CDR1 is SGHAT and CDR2 is FQDESV in the germline V gene (reference sequence). The V and J ends lost 5 bases and 4 bases, in that order; junction bases with no gene match: 5. The CDR3 spans 14 residues. The CDR3 DNA follows: TGTGCCAGCAGCCAGGCCGGGGGGTACAATGAGCAGTTCTTC. Translated: CASSQAGGYNEQFF.

The chain uses TRBV11-3 and TRBJ1-2; TRBD1 matches at 8 bases. J gave up 8 bases and V 6 bases, and 23 bases lay outside the gene matches. Germline V lookup: CDR1 SGHNT, CDR2 YENEEA. The CDR3 consists of 18 residues. The CDR3 loop is CASSQDYPGQAQSKGYTF. CDR3 DNA: TGTGCCAGCAGTCAAGATTACCCGGGACAGGCACAATCAAAGGGCTACACCTTC.

The chain carries TRBV6-8 and TRBJ1-2; D unclear. V gave up 5 bases and J gave up 4 bases, with 8 bases separating them. Germline CDR1 MNHGY, CDR2 SAAAGT. The CDR3 has 12 amino acids. The CDR3 sequence: CASSEARYGYTF. The CDR3 coding sequence is TGTGCCAGCAGTGAGGCCCGCTATGGCTACACCTTC.

This rearrangement joins TRBV18 to TRBJ2-1, with D perhaps matching TRBD2 (7 bases). The CDR3 loop spans 17 amino acids. V lost 3 bases, J lost 6 bases, and 21 bases lay in between. The germline CDR1 and CDR2 sequences are KGHSH and LQKENI. Here the CDR3 reads CASSPYRASGLPNEQFF. CDR3 in DNA: TGTGCCAGCTCACCCTACAGGGCTAGCGGCCTACCCAATGAGCAGTTCTTC.

This clone has more than one count but fewer than ten. The rearrangement uses TRBV11-3 and TRBJ2-1; possible D gene TRBD2, 6 bases. Between the trimmed V and J ends, which lost 1 base and 4 bases, there was a span of 11 bases. CDR1 and CDR2 (germline): SGHNT, YENEEA. The length of the CDR3 is 15 residues. Here the CDR3 reads CASSLGLDIYNEQFF. The CDR3 nucleotides are TGTGCCAGCAGCTTAGGACTAGATATATACAATGAGCAGTTCTTC.

This clone was detected only a few times. The chain is built from TRBV29-1 and TRBJ1-1; 7 nucleotides match TRBD1. The V gene's germline CDR1 is SQVTM and CDR2 ANQGSEA. The CDR3 consists of 12 residues. V shed 4 bases, J shed 8 bases, and the junction held 7 bases outside the gene matches. The CDR3 DNA follows: TGCAGCGTTGTTGCAGGGGGTATCGAAGCTTTCTTT. This gives the protein CSVVAGGIEAFF.

By share, this clone ranks as medium-sized. The V and J genes are TRBV11-3 and TRBJ1-2; TRBD1 matches at 7 bases. The junction had 15 bases not matched to a gene; V was cut back by 4 bases and J by 4 bases. Germline V gives CDR1 SGHNT, CDR2 YENEEA. CDR3 size: 17 residues. CDR3 sequence (DNA): TGTGCCAGCAGCTCACCGGCGGACAGGCGATATGGCTATGGCTACACCTTC. Translated, it gives CASSSPADRRYGYGYTF. Filled out from reference TRBV11-3 and TRBJ1-2, the complete variable domain reads EAGVVQSPRYKIIEKKQPVAFWCNPISGHNTLYWYLQNLGQGPELLIRYENEEAVDDSQLPKDRFSAERLKGVDSTLKIQPAELGDSAVYLCASSSPADRRYGYGYTFGSGTRLTVV.

V is TRBV19 and J is TRBJ2-5; no definite D call. V was shortened by 3 bases and J by 5 bases, with 10 bases between the two germline ends. CDR1 and CDR2 from the germline V gene are LNHDA and SQIVND (reference sequence). The CDR3 length is 13 residues. The CDR3 loop is CASSISKGETQYF. The DNA of the CDR3 is TGTGCCAGTAGTATCTCTAAAGGGGAGACCCAGTACTTC.

The sample holds a few counts of this clone. The CDR3 loop is CATSREGSSFGSAFF. In DNA, the CDR3 is TGTGCCACCAGCAGAGAGGGATCGAGTTTTGGTTCGGCTTTCTTT. V gene TRBV15 combines with J gene TRBJ1-1; no firm D call. The length of the CDR3 is 15 residues. From germline, CDR1 is LNHNV and CDR2 YYDKDF (reference sequence). Trimming took off 0 bases at V and 11 bases at J, with 19 bases between the two ends.

This clone was counted between two and nine times. The chain combines TRBV28 with TRBJ2-7, with D possibly TRBD1 on 6 matching bases. V dropped 7 bases and J dropped 2 bases, with 15 bases sitting between them. In germline, CDR1 is MDHEN, CDR2 SYDVKM. The CDR3 runs to 14 residues. CDR3 protein: CASIRTVYPYEQYF. For the CDR3, the DNA is TGTGCCAGCATCCGGACAGTCTACCCCTACGAGCAGTACTTC.

This clone was recorded a few times. The chain links TRBV15 to TRBJ2-3, with TRBD2 matching over 7 bases. The CDR3 runs 16 residues. The V gene end was trimmed by 3 bases and the J gene end by 0 bases; junction bases not matched to a gene: 6. In germline, CDR1 is LNHNV, CDR2 YYDKDF (reference sequence). This CDR3 reads CATSSRTRPSTDTQYF. The CDR3, as DNA: TGTGCCACCAGCAGCCGGACTAGACCTAGCACAGATACGCAGTATTTT.

This clone showed up just a few times. The CDR3 reads CASRNRQLSNQPQHF. CDR3 DNA: TGTGCCAGCAGAAACCGACAGTTGAGCAATCAGCCCCAGCATTTT. The V gene is TRBV6-8, the J gene TRBJ1-5, with D possibly being TRBD1 (5 bases). The CDR3 length is 15 residues. Looked up from germline, CDR1 is MNHGY and CDR2 is SAAAGT. V lost 6 bases and J lost 1, with 13 bases in between.

The chain carries TRBV21-1 and TRBJ2-7; the table's D gene call, TRBD2, was not cross checked with the DNA. TRBV21-1 is a pseudogene segment. The CDR3 consists of 14 residues. CDR3 protein: CASRTSAGGPLGYF. DNA for the CDR3: TGTGCCAGCAGAACTTCCGCGGGAGGGCCCCTTGGGTACTTC.

The V call is TRBV18, the J call TRBJ1-1; perhaps TRBD1 as D (6 bases). Germline V gene sequence: CDR1 KGHSH, CDR2 LQKENI. Trimming cost V 3 bases and J 4 bases, with 18 bases left between them. CDR3 length: 16 residues. CDR3 sequence reads: CASSPRGPTGITEAFF. CDR3 in DNA: TGTGCCAGCTCACCCCGGGGGCCCACAGGAATCACTGAAGCTTTCTTT.

This clone occurred a few times. V usage is TRBV19 and J usage is TRBJ1-3, with D unclear. Germline CDR1 reads LNHDA; CDR2 reads SQIVND (reference sequence). V was cut by 8 bases and J by 4 bases, with 6 bases left in between. The CDR3 is 11 residues long. The CDR3 sequence: CASPYGNTIYF. CDR3 in DNA: TGTGCCAGTCCCTACGGAAACACCATATATTTT. The full variable domain, its missing parts supplied by reference TRBV19 and TRBJ1-3, is DGGITQSPKYLFRKEGQNVTLSCEQNLNHDAMYWYRQDPGQGLRLIYYSQIVNDFQKGDIAEGYSVSREKKESFPLTVTSAQKNPTAFYLCASPYGNTIYFGEGSWLTVV.

This clone was observed a handful of times. The CDR3 protein is CASSFQGGTEAFF. The DNA for the CDR3 is TGTGCCAGCAGTTTTCAGGGGGGCACTGAAGCTTTCTTT. The V gene is TRBV28, the J gene TRBJ1-1; 7 positions agree with TRBD1. This CDR3 is built from 13 residues. With V trimmed by 3 bases and J by 4 bases, 2 bases remained unmatched. Germline values: CDR1 MDHEN, CDR2 SYDVKM.

The CDR3 region has the DNA TGTGCCATCTCGTCCCTAAACTATGGCTACACCTTC. Its translation is CAISSLNYGYTF. The chain couples TRBV28 to TRBJ1-2; unclear D gene. The CDR3 has 12 residues. Germline loops: CDR1 MDHEN, CDR2 SYDVKM. V lost 10 bases to trimming and J lost 2 bases, with 11 bases between them.

This clone has just one count. CDR3 coding DNA: TGTGCCAGCTCACCCTCAACAGGGATTAATTCACCCCTCCACTTT. Its translation: CASSPSTGINSPLHF. V usage is TRBV18 and J usage is TRBJ1-6; D is possibly TRBD1 (6 bases). V lost 3 bases to trimming and J lost 6 bases, with 12 bases between them. The CDR3 spans 15 residues. Germline V gene lookup returns CDR1 KGHSH and CDR2 LQKENI.